These 24 T cell receptor beta chains originate from one sample sequenced in a study of cytomegalovirus exposure and HLA in healthy donors. Amplification used 60 Vbeta primers and 13 Jbeta primers. Clones were sequenced by immunoSEQ multiplex PCR, and TCRdb holds only the in-frame ones, with some missing. The sample contains fewer than 200,000 clones, roughly 10% of which appear only once. Material: PBMCs. Receptor source: a woman in her twenties or thirties in good health and CMV-seropositive.

The chain uses TRBV15 and TRBJ1-1, with TRBD1 matching over 7 bases. J lost 3 bases, V lost 1 base, and 8 bases had no gene match. CDR1 is LNHNV and CDR2 is YYDKDF in the germline V gene (reference sequence). The CDR3 has 16 amino acids. The CDR3 nucleotides read TGTGCCACCAGCAGAGTAGGGGGCAGCCTCTACACTGAAGCTTTCTTT. Its protein product is CATSRVGGSLYTEAFF.

J is TRBJ2-5 and V is TRBV27, with D uncertain. V was shortened by 3 bases and J by 5 bases, with 4 bases between the two germline ends. CDR1 is MNHEY and CDR2 is SMNVEV in the germline V gene (reference sequence). This CDR3 is 11 amino acids long. Written as DNA, the CDR3 is TGTGCCAGCAGTTTTCAGGAGACCCAGTACTTC. Amino acid sequence: CASSFQETQYF.

This clone has more than one count but fewer than ten. The chain couples TRBV30 to TRBJ1-2, with D unresolved. V shed 2 bases and J shed 4 bases, with 8 bases lying between them. Germline CDR1 reads GTSNPN; CDR2 reads SVGIG (reference sequence). The CDR3 runs 12 residues. CDR3 loop: CAWSLGGYGYTF. DNA of the CDR3: TGTGCCTGGAGTCTAGGAGGCTATGGCTACACCTTC.

This clone was observed a handful of times. The V call is TRBV5-3, the J call TRBJ2-1, with a weak D call TRBD2 (6 bases). TRBV5-3 is identified as an open reading frame with a role that is uncertain. The CDR3 has 13 amino acids. V was clipped by 1 base and J by 12 bases, with 14 bases between them. CDR3: CARSLRIGSWQFF. The CDR3 DNA follows: TGTGCCAGAAGCTTGAGGATCGGGAGTTGGCAGTTCTTC.

This clone occurred a few times. This chain uses TRBV5-6 with TRBJ1-4; tentatively, D is TRBD1 (5 bases). The length of the CDR3 is 15 residues. Per the germline V gene, CDR1 is SGHDT and CDR2 is YYEEEE. The V end lost 1 base, the J end lost 6 bases, and 13 bases lay between the germline ends. DNA for the CDR3: TGTGCCAGCAGCTTGTTTAACAGGCGGTATGAAAAACTGTTTTTT. Translating gives CASSLFNRRYEKLFF.

This rearrangement joins TRBV7-9 to TRBJ1-1, with D possibly TRBD1 on 5 matching bases. CDR1 is SEHNR, CDR2 FQNEAQ, per germline (reference sequence). There are 14 residues in the CDR3. V lost 8 bases, J lost 4 bases, and 17 bases lay in between. CDR3 protein: CASFDLHGGTEAFF. The CDR3 DNA reads TGTGCCAGCTTCGACCTTCACGGGGGCACTGAAGCTTTCTTT. Using reference TRBV7-9 and TRBJ1-1 for the parts outside the CDR3, the full variable domain is DTGVSQNPRHKITKRGQNVTFRCDPISEHNRLYWYRQTLGQGPEFLTYFQNEAQLEKSRLLSDRFSAERPKGSFSTLEIQRTEQGDSAMYLCASFDLHGGTEAFFGQGTRLTVV.

The chain carries TRBV27 and TRBJ2-1, with TRBD2 matching 14 bases. Germline lookup yields CDR1 MNHEY and CDR2 SMNVEV (reference sequence). The trim removed 7 bases at V and 4 bases at J, leaving 9 bases unmatched. This CDR3 region has 17 residues. The CDR3 spells CASTTSGRVAGYNEQFF. The CDR3 DNA reads as TGTGCCAGCACGACTAGCGGGAGGGTTGCTGGATACAATGAGCAGTTCTTC.

The chain combines TRBV5-4 with TRBJ2-2; 10 bases are shared with TRBD1. The CDR3 runs 15 residues. CDR1 is SGHNT, CDR2 YYREEE, per germline (reference sequence). Trimming at V came to 4 bases and at J to 5 bases, leaving 5 bases not matched to a gene. The CDR3 bases are TGTGCCAGCAGCCTGACAGGGGGCATAACCGGGGAGCTGTTTTTT. Protein sequence: CASSLTGGITGELFF.

This clone was picked up a small number of times. This sample also contains other DNA sequences that code for the same CDR3. The rearrangement links TRBV11-2 to TRBJ1-2, with unresolved D. V lost 1 base and J 8 bases, leaving 5 bases between the germline ends. The CDR3 totals 11 residues. Germline-derived CDR1 and CDR2 are SGHAT and FQNNGV. CDR3 residues: CASSLVRGYTF. CDR3 coding DNA: TGTGCCAGCAGCTTAGTCCGGGGCTACACCTTC.

The gene calls are TRBV2 and TRBJ2-7; TRBD1 agrees at 8 bases. The length of the CDR3 is 15 residues. V shed 2 bases, J shed 5 bases, and the junction held 8 bases outside the gene matches. Germline V gene lookup returns CDR1 SNHLY and CDR2 FYNNEI. The CDR3 loop reads CASSEWPGQVNEQYF. CDR3 sequence (DNA): TGTGCCAGCAGTGAATGGCCGGGACAGGTAAACGAGCAGTACTTC.

A few counts support this clone. The chain combines TRBV5-1 with TRBJ2-4, with 12 bases identical to TRBD2. Losses at the gene ends were 2 bases for V and 1 base for J; bases not matched to a gene: 13. CDR1 and CDR2 (germline): SGHRS, YFSETQ. The CDR3 contains 20 residues. The CDR3 coding sequence is TGCGCCAGCAGCTTACAGACTAGCGGGAGCCCACCGCCGGCCAAAAACATTCAGTACTTC. Its protein product is CASSLQTSGSPPPAKNIQYF.

This rearrangement joins TRBV7-2 to TRBJ2-7; D remains unclear. Germline V gene sequence: CDR1 SGHTA, CDR2 FQGNSA. The ends were cut back, 2 bases at V and 3 bases at J, with 8 bases in the middle. The CDR3 is 13 amino acids. CDR3 protein: CASSLSRDYEQYF. The DNA for the CDR3 is TGTGCCAGCAGCTTATCCCGCGACTACGAGCAGTACTTC.

This clone showed up just a few times. V gene TRBV7-9 combines with J gene TRBJ2-5; possibly TRBD2 for D (5 bases). Germline CDR1 reads SEHNR; CDR2 reads FQNEAQ (reference sequence). The V end lost 4 bases, the J end lost 13 bases, and 19 bases lay between the germline ends. The CDR3 runs 13 residues. CDR3 in DNA: TGTGCCAGCAGCTCTTCCTGGGTGGACTTGTCGTACTTC. This gives the protein CASSSSWVDLSYF.

This clone showed up just a few times. The CDR3 sequence is CASSLAFIVYEQYF. The CDR3 bases are TGTGCCAGCAGCTTAGCGTTTATAGTCTACGAGCAGTACTTC. This rearrangement joins TRBV7-8 to TRBJ2-7; D is unresolved. The CDR3 loop spans 14 amino acids. V was clipped by 0 bases and J by 3 bases, with 9 bases between them. Looked up from germline, CDR1 is SGHVS and CDR2 is FQNEAQ.

The chain combines TRBV5-4 with TRBJ2-5; a possible D gene is TRBD1 (5 bases). V gave up 3 bases and J gave up 2 bases, with 11 bases separating them. Germline V lookup: CDR1 SGHNT, CDR2 YYREEE (reference sequence). The CDR3 consists of 14 residues. CDR3 amino acids: CASSYQDRQETQYF. The CDR3 DNA is TGTGCCAGCAGCTACCAAGACAGACAAGAGACCCAGTACTTC.

This clone was counted between two and nine times. The V gene is TRBV6-5, the J gene TRBJ2-2; D perhaps matches TRBD1 (7 bases). This CDR3 has 15 residues. Deletions cut 5 bases from V and 4 bases from J, with 14 bases between. Germline V gene lookup returns CDR1 MNHEY and CDR2 SVGAGI. The DNA for the CDR3 is TGTGCCAGCAGTCCCTCGGAGGGGGCCACCGGGGAGCTGTTTTTT. Its protein product is CASSPSEGATGELFF.

The rearrangement uses TRBV5-1 and TRBJ2-3; 9 bases fit TRBD2. The ends lost 5 bases at V and 2 bases at J; junction bases unmatched: 6. The germline V gene encodes CDR1 SGHRS and CDR2 YFSETQ. The CDR3 has 15 amino acids. The CDR3 loop reads CASRSSGTYTDTQYF. Written as DNA, the CDR3 is TGCGCCAGCAGATCTAGCGGGACGTACACAGATACGCAGTATTTT.

V is TRBV6-5 and J is TRBJ1-2; D gene unclear. Germline CDR1 is MNHEY and CDR2 is SVGAGI. V was clipped by 7 bases and J by 8 bases, with 23 bases between them. The CDR3 covers 15 residues. CDR3 in DNA: TGTGCCAGCACAGCCGTAGGGTCCGCCACGGGAGGCTACACCTTC. Translation gives CASTAVGSATGGYTF.

The chain employs TRBV5-1 and TRBJ2-7, with 7 bases that match TRBD1. CDR3 length: 13 amino acids. After removal of 7 bases from V and 5 bases from J, the junction contained 9 bases not matched to a gene. From germline, CDR1 is SGHRS and CDR2 YFSETQ. The CDR3 sequence: CASRIQGVDEQYF. The DNA of the CDR3 is TGCGCCAGCCGCATCCAGGGGGTCGACGAGCAGTACTTC.

This clone has just a few counts. The chain recombines TRBV11-2 with TRBJ1-2; 8 bases agree with TRBD1. Germline V CDR1 and CDR2: SGHAT, FQNNGV. This CDR3 is built from 16 residues. The J segment lost 12 bases and the V segment lost 5 bases, leaving 20 bases of the junction unmatched. The CDR3 bases are TGTGCCAGCAGCCTCTTCTCCGGGACAGGTTTTACTCCTGACACCTTC. Translating it yields CASSLFSGTGFTPDTF.

CDR3 nucleotide sequence: TGTGCCAGCAGCGTAGAGAGGGACACAGATACGCAGTATTTT. Residues: CASSVERDTDTQYF. J is TRBJ2-3 and V is TRBV9, with a possible D match to TRBD2 (5 bases). V lost 0 bases, J lost 2 bases, and 7 bases lay in between. The CDR3 is 14 residues long. CDR1 SGDLS and CDR2 YYNGEE come from the germline V gene.

This clone was counted only a few times. V usage is TRBV5-4 and J usage is TRBJ2-7; TRBD2 aligns across 10 bases. This CDR3 contains 14 residues. The germline V gene has CDR1 SGHNT and CDR2 YYREEE (reference sequence). V shed 5 bases and J 5 bases; nucleotides not matched to a gene: 7. This CDR3 is CASRKAGGPHEQYF. The CDR3 DNA reads as TGTGCCAGCAGGAAAGCGGGAGGGCCTCACGAGCAGTACTTC. The full variable domain, in which reference TRBV5-4 and TRBJ2-7 provide the parts outside the CDR3, is ETGVTQSPTHLIKTRGQQVTLRCSSQSGHNTVSWYQQALGQGPQFIFQYYREEENGRGNFPPRFSGLQFPNYSSELNVNALELDDSALYLCASRKAGGPHEQYFGPGTRLTVT.

This clone was counted only a few times. The chain couples TRBV10-2 to TRBJ2-1; 9 bases are shared with TRBD2. The CDR3 is 16 amino acids. The germline CDR1 and CDR2 sequences are WSHSY and SAAADI. The trim removed 8 bases at V and 6 bases at J, leaving 14 bases unmatched. This chain's CDR3 is CASLSGGGRALNEQFF. The CDR3 DNA is TGCGCCAGCCTGAGTGGGGGCGGGAGGGCCCTCAATGAGCAGTTCTTC.

This clone was picked up a small number of times. The J gene is TRBJ2-5, the V gene TRBV5-5, with a weak D call TRBD1 (6 bases). From germline, CDR1 is SGHKS and CDR2 YYEKEE (reference sequence). The V and J ends lost 3 bases and 5 bases respectively, with 14 bases between them. The length of the CDR3 is 14 residues. The CDR3 sequence is CASSSVGHSETQYF. The CDR3 DNA is TGTGCCAGCAGCTCCGTGGGACATTCGGAGACCCAGTACTTC.